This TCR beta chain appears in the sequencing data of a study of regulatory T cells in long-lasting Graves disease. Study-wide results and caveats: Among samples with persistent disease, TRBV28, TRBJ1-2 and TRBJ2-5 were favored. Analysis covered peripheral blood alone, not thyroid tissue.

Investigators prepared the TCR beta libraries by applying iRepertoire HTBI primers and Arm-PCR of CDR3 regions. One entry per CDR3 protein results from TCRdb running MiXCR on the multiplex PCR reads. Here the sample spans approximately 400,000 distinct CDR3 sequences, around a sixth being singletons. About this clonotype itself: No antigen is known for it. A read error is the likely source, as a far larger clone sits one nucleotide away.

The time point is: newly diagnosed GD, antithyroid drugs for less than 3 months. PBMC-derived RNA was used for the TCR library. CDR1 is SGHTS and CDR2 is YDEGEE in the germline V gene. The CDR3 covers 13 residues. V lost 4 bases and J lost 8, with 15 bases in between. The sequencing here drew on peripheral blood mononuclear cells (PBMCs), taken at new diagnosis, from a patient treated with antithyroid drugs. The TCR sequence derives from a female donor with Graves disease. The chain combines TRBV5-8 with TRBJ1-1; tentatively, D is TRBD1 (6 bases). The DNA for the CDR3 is TGTGCCAGCAGCCAAGTAACCGGGACAGAAGCTTTCTTT. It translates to CASSQVTGTEAFF.